The 7 T cell receptor beta chains in this list originate from one sample, sequenced in a study of T cell responses to AZD1222 COVID-19 vaccine. Data came from immunoSEQ multiplex PCR; TCRdb stores just in-frame clones and leaves some out. The table shows roughly 100,000 clones, with 84% occurring only once. Sequenced material: peripheral blood, taken on day 0 of AZD1222 vaccination. These receptor sequences come from an adult in good health.

The chain combines TRBV19 with TRBJ1-2, with a weak D call TRBD1 (5 bases). Germline CDR1 LNHDA, CDR2 SQIVND (reference sequence). This CDR3 has 16 amino acids. V was pared by 7 bases and J by 4 bases, with 22 bases between. CDR3 in DNA: TGTGCCAGTACTCCGACAGTCTCAAGTATTGGCTATGGCTACACCTTC. Its translation: CASTPTVSSIGYGYTF.

This chain joins TRBV2 and TRBJ2-5; the match to TRBD1 covers 7 bases. CDR1 is SNHLY and CDR2 is FYNNEI in the germline V gene. CDR3 length: 15 amino acids. The V gene end was trimmed by 7 bases and the J gene end by 1 base; junction bases not matched to a gene: 9. This CDR3 reads CASNEPGTAQETQYF. DNA for the CDR3: TGTGCCAGCAACGAACCCGGGACAGCCCAAGAGACCCAGTACTTC.

V and J are TRBV7-2 and TRBJ2-3; D is ambiguous. Deletions cut 5 bases from V and 3 bases from J, with 12 bases between. Germline loops: CDR1 SGHTA, CDR2 FQGNSA. This CDR3 spans 14 amino acids. Here the CDR3 DNA reads TGTGCCAGCAGCCGCGAGCTCGGTACAGATACGCAGTATTTT. Protein sequence: CASSRELGTDTQYF.

The gene calls are TRBV10-2 and TRBJ1-1, with D tentatively TRBD1 (6 bases). Trimming shortened V by 6 bases and J by 1 base, and 15 bases separated the two germline ends. This CDR3 is built from 15 residues. CDR1 WSHSY and CDR2 SAAADI come from the germline V gene. The CDR3 DNA reads as TGCGCCAGCAGATCAATATCGGGGGCGAACACTGAAGCTTTCTTT. Translation gives CASRSISGANTEAFF.

The rearrangement joins TRBV7-2 to TRBJ1-5; 8 nucleotides line up with TRBD1. Germline CDR1 reads SGHTA; CDR2 reads FQGNSA. V was clipped by 5 bases and J by 0 bases; unmatched bases: 3. The CDR3 contains 15 residues. The CDR3 loop is CASSPGQGSNQPQHF. In DNA, the CDR3 is TGTGCCAGCAGCCCCGGACAGGGTAGCAATCAGCCCCAGCATTTT.

The chain carries TRBV19 and TRBJ2-1; 10 bases are shared with TRBD2. The V gene end was trimmed by 7 bases and the J gene end by 10 bases; junction bases not matched to a gene: 13. CDR1 is LNHDA, CDR2 SQIVND, per germline (reference sequence). CDR3 length: 15 amino acids. This CDR3 is CASTRGAGGPGEQFF. The CDR3 nucleotides are TGTGCCAGTACCCGGGGAGCGGGAGGGCCCGGGGAGCAGTTCTTC.

This clone showed up just once. The chain joins TRBV9 to TRBJ1-1; perhaps TRBD1 as D (5 bases). Trimming left V 3 bases short and J 4 bases short, with 19 bases between. Germline values: CDR1 SGDLS, CDR2 YYNGEE. The CDR3 length is 16 residues. The CDR3 loop reads CASSAHLLRGGTEAFF. The CDR3 nucleotides read TGTGCCAGCAGCGCCCACCTCTTGAGGGGTGGCACTGAAGCTTTCTTT.